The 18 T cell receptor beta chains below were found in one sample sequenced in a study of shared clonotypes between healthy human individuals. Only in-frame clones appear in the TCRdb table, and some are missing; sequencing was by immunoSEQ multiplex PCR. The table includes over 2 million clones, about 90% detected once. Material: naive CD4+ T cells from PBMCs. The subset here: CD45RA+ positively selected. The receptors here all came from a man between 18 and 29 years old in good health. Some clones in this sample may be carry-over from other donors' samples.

The CDR3 region has the DNA TGTGCCAGCAGCTTAGTTTGGGCCAGCTTGAACACCGGGGAGCTGTTTTTT. It encodes CASSLVWASLNTGELFF. The rearrangement links TRBV7-8 to TRBJ2-2; the D is unclear. V was trimmed by 1 base and J by 1 base, leaving 13 bases between them. CDR3 size: 17 residues. Looked up from germline, CDR1 is SGHVS and CDR2 is FQNEAQ.

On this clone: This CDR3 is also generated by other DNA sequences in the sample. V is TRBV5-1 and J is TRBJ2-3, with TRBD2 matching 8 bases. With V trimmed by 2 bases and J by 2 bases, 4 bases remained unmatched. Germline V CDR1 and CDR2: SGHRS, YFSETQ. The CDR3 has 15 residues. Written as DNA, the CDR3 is TGCGCCAGCAGCTTAGCGGGAGCGCCCACAGATACGCAGTATTTT. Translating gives CASSLAGAPTDTQYF.

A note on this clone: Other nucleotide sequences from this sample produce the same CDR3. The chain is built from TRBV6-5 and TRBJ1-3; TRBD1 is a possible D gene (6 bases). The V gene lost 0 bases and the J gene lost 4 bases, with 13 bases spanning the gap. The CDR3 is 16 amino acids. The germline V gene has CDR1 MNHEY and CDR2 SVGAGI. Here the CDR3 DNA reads TGTGCCAGCAGTTACTCGAGCCAGGGGTCCGGAAACACCATATATTTT. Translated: CASSYSSQGSGNTIYF.

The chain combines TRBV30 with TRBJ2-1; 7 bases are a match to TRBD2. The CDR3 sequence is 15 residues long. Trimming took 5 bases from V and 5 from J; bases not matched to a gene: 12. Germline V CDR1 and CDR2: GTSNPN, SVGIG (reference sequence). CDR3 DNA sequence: TGTGCCTGGGACGGGAAGGGACTAAGTAACAATGAGCAGTTCTTC. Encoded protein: CAWDGKGLSNNEQFF.

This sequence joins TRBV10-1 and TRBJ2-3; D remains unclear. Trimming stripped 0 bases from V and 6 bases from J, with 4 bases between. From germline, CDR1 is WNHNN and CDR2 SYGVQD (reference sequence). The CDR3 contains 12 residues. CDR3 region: CASSESSDTQYF. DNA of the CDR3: TGCGCCAGCAGTGAGTCTTCGGATACGCAGTATTTT.

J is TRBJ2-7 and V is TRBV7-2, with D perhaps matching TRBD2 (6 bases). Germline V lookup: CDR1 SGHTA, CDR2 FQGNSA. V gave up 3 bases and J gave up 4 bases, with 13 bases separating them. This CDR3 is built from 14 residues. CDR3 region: CASSFRTGLYEQYF. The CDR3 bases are TGTGCCAGCAGCTTTCGGACGGGACTTTACGAGCAGTACTTC.

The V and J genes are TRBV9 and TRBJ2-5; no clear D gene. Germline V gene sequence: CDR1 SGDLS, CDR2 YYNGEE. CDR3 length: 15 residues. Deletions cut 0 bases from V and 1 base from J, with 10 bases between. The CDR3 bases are TGTGCCAGCAGCGTAGGTTCCACCACCCAAGAGACCCAGTACTTC. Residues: CASSVGSTTQETQYF.

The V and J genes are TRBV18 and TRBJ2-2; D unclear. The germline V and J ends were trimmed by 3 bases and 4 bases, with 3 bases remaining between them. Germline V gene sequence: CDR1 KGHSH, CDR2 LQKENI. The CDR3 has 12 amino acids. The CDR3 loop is CASSPTTGELFF. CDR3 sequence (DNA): TGTGCCAGCTCACCCACCACCGGGGAGCTGTTTTTT.

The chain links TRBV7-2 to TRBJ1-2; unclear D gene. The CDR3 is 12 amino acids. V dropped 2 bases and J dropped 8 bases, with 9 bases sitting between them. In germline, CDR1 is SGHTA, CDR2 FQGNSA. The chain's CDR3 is CASSLRGGGYTF. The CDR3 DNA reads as TGTGCCAGCAGCTTACGGGGTGGCGGCTACACCTTC.

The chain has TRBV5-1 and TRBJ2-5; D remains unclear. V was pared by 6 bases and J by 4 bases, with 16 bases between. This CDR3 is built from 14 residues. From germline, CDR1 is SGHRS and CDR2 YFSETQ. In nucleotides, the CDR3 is TGCGCCAGCACCCCCCCCCTAGTTGGAGAGACCCAGTACTTC. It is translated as CASTPPLVGETQYF.

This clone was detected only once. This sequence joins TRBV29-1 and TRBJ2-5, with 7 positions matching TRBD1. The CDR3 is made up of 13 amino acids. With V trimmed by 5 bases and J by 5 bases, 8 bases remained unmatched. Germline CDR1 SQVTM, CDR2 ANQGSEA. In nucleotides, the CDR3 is TGCAGCGTTCAAGTGACAGGGCGGGAGACCCAGTACTTC. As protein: CSVQVTGRETQYF.

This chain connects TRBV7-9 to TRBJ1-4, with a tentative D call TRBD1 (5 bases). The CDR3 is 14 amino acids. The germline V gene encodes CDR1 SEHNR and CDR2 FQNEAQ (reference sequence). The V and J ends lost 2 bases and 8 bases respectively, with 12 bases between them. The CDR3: CASSLNQGEEKLFF. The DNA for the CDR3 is TGTGCCAGCAGCTTAAATCAGGGAGAGGAAAAACTGTTTTTT.

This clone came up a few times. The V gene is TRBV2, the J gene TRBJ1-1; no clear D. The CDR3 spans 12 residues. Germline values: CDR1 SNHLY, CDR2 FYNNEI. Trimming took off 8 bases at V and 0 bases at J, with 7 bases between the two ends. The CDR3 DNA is TGTGCCAGCCTACTAGTGAACACTGAAGCTTTCTTT. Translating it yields CASLLVNTEAFF.

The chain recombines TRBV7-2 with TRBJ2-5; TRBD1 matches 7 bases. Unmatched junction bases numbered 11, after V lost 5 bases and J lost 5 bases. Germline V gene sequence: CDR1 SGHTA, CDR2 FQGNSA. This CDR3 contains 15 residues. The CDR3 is CASSRATGMGETQYF. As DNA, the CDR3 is TGTGCCAGCAGCCGAGCGACAGGGATGGGTGAGACCCAGTACTTC.

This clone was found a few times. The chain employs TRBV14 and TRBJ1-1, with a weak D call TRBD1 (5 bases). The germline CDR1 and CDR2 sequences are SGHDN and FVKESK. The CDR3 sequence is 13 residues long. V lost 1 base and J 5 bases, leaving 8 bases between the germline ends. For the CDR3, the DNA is TGTGCCAGCAGCCAAGTGGAGGGGACTGAAGCTTTCTTT. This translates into CASSQVEGTEAFF.

The chain's CDR3 is CASSERISRGYTF. The CDR3 DNA reads as TGTGCCAGCAGTGAAAGGATATCGAGGGGCTACACCTTC. This chain uses TRBV2 with TRBJ1-2; unclear D gene. This CDR3 spans 13 amino acids. Germline values: CDR1 SNHLY, CDR2 FYNNEI. Trimming removed 2 bases from V and 8 bases from J, with 12 bases in between.

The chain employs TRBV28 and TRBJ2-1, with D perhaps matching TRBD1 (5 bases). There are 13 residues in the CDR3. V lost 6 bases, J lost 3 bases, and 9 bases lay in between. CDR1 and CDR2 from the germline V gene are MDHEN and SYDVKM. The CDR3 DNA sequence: TGTGCCAGCAGGGACACAGGCTACAATGAGCAGTTCTTC. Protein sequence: CASRDTGYNEQFF.

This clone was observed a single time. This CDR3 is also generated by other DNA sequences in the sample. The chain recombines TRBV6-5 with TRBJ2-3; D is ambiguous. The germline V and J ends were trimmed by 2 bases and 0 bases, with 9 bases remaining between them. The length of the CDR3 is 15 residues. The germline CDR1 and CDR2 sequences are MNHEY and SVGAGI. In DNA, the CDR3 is TGTGCCAGCAGTTACACCATTACTAGCACAGATACGCAGTATTTT. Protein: CASSYTITSTDTQYF.